The subject of this entry is one T cell receptor beta chain. Its specific antigen is unknown. No clone much larger than this one lies a single base away; base qualities are absent. The protocol used for the library was the immunoSEQ multiplex PCR assay. The multiplex PCR relied on a mix of 60 forward primers for TCR Vbeta segments and 13 reverse primers for TCR Jbeta segments. The CDR3 region of rearranged TCR beta genes was amplified from genomic DNA with a multiplex PCR assay. Amplified TCR beta libraries were sequenced as 87-base-pair reads on the Illumina HiSeq System. Regarding the original processing steps: Across the roughly 700 repertoires, a later analysis counted tens of millions of unique TCR beta chains, roughly 11 million of which were shared by at least two donors. Raw reads were error-corrected and collapsed into unique sequences with a nearest-neighbor algorithm that merged closely related sequences to remove PCR and sequencing errors. To assign V, D and J gene segments, CDR3 sequences were aligned to IMGT reference sequences. Each retained sequence needed at least a six-nucleotide match to both a V gene segment and a J gene segment. A rearrangement was called productive if the CDR3 had no stop codons and remained in frame with V and J, and every other rearrangement was called non-productive. Following IMGT convention, CDR3 was defined as the stretch from the second conserved V-encoded cysteine up to the conserved J-encoded phenylalanine. Sequences without an unambiguous match to a single V gene segment were excluded from the earlier analysis of several hundred of the donors. In an earlier analysis of several hundred of the donors, V segments were called functional above 56.7% productive rearrangements and were called segregating when the between-donor standard deviation exceeded 5%. A statistical classification framework was built for diagnosing cytomegalovirus status from the catalog of TCR beta chain sequences. V and J gene assignment, in a later analysis, came from comparing TCR nucleotide sequences with IMGT/GENE-DB human TR gene sequences. A later analysis assigned CDR3 sequences and most-parsimonious VDJ recombination scenarios with the TCRdist pipeline. A later analysis defined each TCR beta chain by its CDR3 amino acid sequence plus V-gene family, and excluded reads lacking a unique V-gene family. A later analysis removed 592 highly shared, low-generation-probability nucleotide sequences to deal with suspected cross-contamination and a sequencing artifact. In a later analysis, a clonal expansion index was calculated for each public chain from normalized within-repertoire ranks of inferred template counts. In a later analysis, generation probabilities were computed using a VDJ recombination model fitted to out-of-frame rearrangements, and the results were checked against IGoR. In a later analysis, hypergeometric tests were used to score TCR-TCR, TCR-HLA and TCR-CMV co-occurrence, with a repertoire-size bias correction applied to TCR pairs. A later analysis estimated false discovery rates by permuting HLA or CMV assignments 20 times. In a later analysis, co-occurring TCRs were grouped with DBSCAN, and TCRdist sequence similarity was added when clustering was performed within HLA-allele-positive subsets. Repertoires with fewer than 30,000 or more than 120,000 public chains, plus five repertoires with anomalous nucleotide sharing, were excluded from co-occurrence clustering. The source is immuneACCESS, and TCRdb retained only in-frame sequences with V and J called. Part of the clones is not carried over; for the studies checked, unresolved V genes explain less than half of this, and the remainder is unexplained. V and J calls and clone size follow that table, whereas D and trimming were derived from the DNA. The table for this sample lists some 150,000 clones; about 9.2% of them were counted only once. Roughly 7% of the sample belongs to the ten largest clones.

In total, 500 to 700 healthy bone marrow donors made up the cohort. All cohort members were sampled while nominally healthy, although unrecorded immune exposures were likely present. The donor was CMV seropositive and belonged to the group of 250 to 300 seropositive cohort members. A peripheral blood sample was provided by each donor, and peripheral blood mononuclear cells were used for TCR beta sequencing. Genomic DNA was extracted from the blood cell samples with the Qiagen DNeasy Blood Extraction Kit. This sample was taken from a study of cytomegalovirus exposure and HLA in healthy donors (TCRdb year 2017). Turning to the overall study: An earlier analysis of some 620 of the donors reported approximately 280 Gb of sequence data and 95 million to 130 million unique TCR beta sequences obtained from roughly 180 million T cells. About 300 gigabases of sequencing data and some 85 million unique TCR sequences were included in an early release covering 550 to 650 HLA-typed donors. The genetic ancestry cluster associated with self-reported Caucasian donors included 81% of the approximately 430 genotyped donors. The study was designed to test whether signatures of past pathogen exposure could be identified by cataloging public T cell receptors. The study used immunosequencing to profile the T cell repertoires of approximately 640 subjects and linked those repertoires to cytomegalovirus serostatus. In addition to the first cohort of several hundred subjects, a separate validation cohort of some 120 different subjects was used. To predict cytomegalovirus infection status, the study brought together high-throughput TCR immunosequencing, statistical association of individual TCRs with disease status, and machine learning. In a later analysis, previously published TCR beta repertoires from 666 donors were re-analyzed and high-resolution HLA genotyping was added so that TCR occurrence patterns could be studied. Rather than using new phenotypic data, the later analysis identified candidate immune exposures from TCR beta sequences and from how often those sequences occurred across donors. To decide whether each TCR beta V gene segment behaved as functional or pseudogenic, an earlier analysis of fewer than 750 of the donors relied on high-throughput TCR beta sequencing. Donor age, sex, ethnicity and CMV serostatus were collected together with the repertoire data. In a later genetic analysis, genome-wide SNP genotypes for about three fifths of the 666 donors were used, and that subset was treated as a discovery cohort. All discovery cohort repertoires had been generated on a single sequencing platform. Class I and class II HLA loci were covered by the typing at four-digit resolution. The number of typed donors differed by locus: about 629-640 for A, B, C, DRB1 and DQB1; 522 for DQA1; approximately 600 for DPA1; and around 490 for DPB1. Because of strong linkage in the cohort, roughly five DR-DQ haplotypes were treated as single units for association and clustering. Among 398 genotyped donors of the cohort, an average of approximately 230,000 unique TCR beta nucleotide sequences were sequenced per donor, roughly 18% of them non-productive. On the study overall, not on this receptor specifically: Cytomegalovirus status was reported to be diagnosed by the classifier with high specificity and sensitivity in both the original and validation cohorts. A later analysis found that HLA-associated TCR beta chains were more clonally expanded and had lower generation probabilities than equally common non-associated chains. Because HLA typing was missing for some donors at each locus, association tests included only the typed subset. A further reported finding was that TCR beta sequences accurately predicted the HLA-A and HLA-B alleles for most subjects in the first cohort. Because counts were too low, some 17 rarely observed V segments, including chromosome 9 orphons, were excluded from the earlier analysis of 587 of the donors. Three of the identified cytomegalovirus-associated TCR beta chains were confirmed in vitro to be specific for cytomegalovirus antigens. Several of the top co-occurrence clusters appeared to be linked to parvovirus B19, influenza, CMV and Epstein-Barr virus, according to a later analysis. A later analysis found that most CMV-associated TCR beta chains appeared HLA-restricted, with HLA associations seemingly driven largely by CMV exposure. Some IMGT-functional V segments, including TRBV6-2 and TRBV6-3, could not be told apart with the 87-base-pair reads, so those segments were excluded. At a false discovery rate of 0.05, a later analysis linked around 15,000 TCR beta sequences to specific HLA alleles. The only immune exposure information available for the cohort was CMV serostatus. The authors suggested that the approach could potentially be generalized to other disease states and immunological phenotypes. In an earlier analysis of approximately 590 of the donors, most TCR beta V segments appeared in productive rearrangements about 87% or about 30% of the time, broadly matching IMGT annotations. The presence/absence analyses assumed that sequencing depth was roughly uniform across donors, and that assumption may not be true. An association between a missense DCLRE1C variant and V-gene and J-gene trimming of TCR beta chains was found in a later genetic analysis and replicated in an independent cohort. A later genetic analysis reported fewer N-insertions in productive TCRs among donors in an Asian-associated ancestry cluster than the approximately 670-donor mean. While some public TCRs were present in many individuals, most TCR sequences turned up only very rarely across donors. When HLA alleles, especially DR and DQ, strongly co-occurred, TCR associations were difficult to assign to individual alleles. In the study, around 150 TCR beta chains were listed as associated with cytomegalovirus. Correlated functional status among segregating V segments might be attributable to linkage disequilibrium, but an unknown experimental factor could not be ruled out. In a later analysis, the rate of TCR association differed among HLA loci, with DRB1 alleles having the most associated TCRs and HLA-C alleles having the fewest. Only TCR beta chains were sequenced in this cohort, and the absence of alpha or paired-chain data limited detectable features. A cluster of highly shared sequence variants was judged likely to represent a technical artifact of the sequencing pipeline.

Spanning cysteine to phenylalanine, the CDR3 consists of 17 amino acids. The sequence is cut down to CDR3 DNA, 51 bases in frame from base 1. The germline V gene supplies CDR1 LGHNA and CDR2 YNFKEQ. V lost 0 bases and J lost 0 bases; the stretch between them is 14 bases long. This clonotype was sampled from a middle-aged woman in good health and CMV-seropositive. The sequence joins TRBV4-2 to TRBJ2-5, and perhaps TRBD2 as D gene, on 5 matching bases. Source material: PBMCs. The CDR3 in this case is CASSQDTPTDYQETQYF. In nucleotide form, the sequence is TGTGCCAGCAGCCAAGATACCCCTACGGACTACCAAGAGACCCAGTACTTC.